This TCR beta chain was captured in a study of cytomegalovirus exposure and HLA in healthy donors. On the study more broadly: Prior work identified around 100 million unique TCR beta sequences in approximately 200 million T cells.

Germline CDR1 and CDR2: SGHRS and YFSETQ. Trimming cost V 4 bases and J 2 bases; bases outside gene matches: 4. The CDR3 has 15 amino acids. These donors, healthy bone marrow donors, were studied. The study ran its PCR with 60 Vbeta and 13 Jbeta primers. Under the authors' procedure: Tens of millions of unique TCR beta chains, roughly 11 million shared, were counted in a later analysis. Assay: immunoSEQ multiplex PCR; the TCRdb copy retains only in-frame clones and omits some. V, J and clone size reflect that table, while D and trimming were determined from the DNA. Of approximately 160,000 clones in the sample, 77% were seen once.

The sequenced sample was PBMCs. The receptor was isolated from a woman aged 30 to 39 in good health and CMV-seronegative. V usage is TRBV5-1 and J usage is TRBJ2-1; 9 nucleotides align to TRBD1. The DNA of the CDR3 is TGCGCCAGCAGCAGGGGACAGGGAACCTACAATGAGCAGTTCTTC. Translating gives CASSRGQGTYNEQFF.